This is a list of T cell receptor beta chains from one sample in a study of shared clonotypes between healthy human individuals. Clones were sequenced by immunoSEQ multiplex PCR, and TCRdb holds only the in-frame ones, with some missing. The data hold approximately 940,000 clones, with roughly 72% observed a single time. The material sequenced was memory CD4+ T cells sorted from blood. The receptors originated from a man between 18 and 29 years old in good health. The CDR3 runs from the conserved cysteine through the conserved F or W. The D gene is left open where the match is weak. Clone size is stated in some rows and not others, as once, few, many or a class when expanded.

TRBJ2-7	.	TRBV28	few	CASSPRLPTWGYEQYF	TGTGCCAGCAGTCCACGACTTCCTACGTGGGGCTACGAGCAGTACTTC
TRBJ2-6	.	TRBV9	.	CASSVGQNSGANVLTF	TGTGCCAGCAGCGTTGGACAGAACTCTGGGGCCAACGTCCTGACTTTC
TRBJ1-4	TRBD1	TRBV30	few	CAWSIRGQSEKLFF	TGTGCCTGGAGTATCAGGGGGCAAAGTGAAAAACTGTTTTTT
TRBJ2-1	.	TRBV12-5	.	CASGLFGNEQFF	TGTGCTAGTGGTTTGTTTGGAAATGAGCAGTTCTTC
TRBJ2-2	.	TRBV2	.	CASKEEWSTGELFF	TGTGCCAGCAAAGAGGAATGGAGTACCGGGGAGCTGTTTTTT
TRBJ2-2	.	TRBV15	.	CATSRDPVANTGELFF	TGTGCCACCAGCAGAGATCCCGTTGCGAACACCGGGGAGCTGTTTTTT
TRBJ2-7	TRBD2	TRBV5-5	.	CASSLGLAGVYEQYF	TGTGCCAGCAGCTTAGGACTAGCGGGAGTTTACGAGCAGTACTTC
TRBJ1-1	.	TRBV18	.	CASSPGGLTEAFF	TGTGCCAGCTCACCTGGGGGTCTCACTGAAGCTTTCTTT
TRBJ1-2	TRBD1	TRBV2	few	CASRGGGANYGYTF	TGTGCCAGCAGAGGGGGCGGGGCGAACTATGGCTACACCTTC
TRBJ2-5	TRBD2	TRBV11-2	.	CASSPGTSGTFQETQYF	TGTGCCAGCAGCCCGGGGACTAGCGGGACTTTCCAAGAGACCCAGTACTTC
TRBJ2-2	.	TRBV29-1	.	CSVDRGRTGELFF	TGCAGCGTAGATCGGGGTCGGACCGGGGAGCTGTTTTTT
TRBJ2-7	.	TRBV2	once	CASGADRAGYWQYF	TGTGCCAGCGGGGCGGATCGGGCGGGCTACTGGCAGTACTTC
TRBJ1-1	TRBD1	TRBV5-4	.	CASSPNRGVISTEAFF	TGTGCCAGCAGCCCCAACAGGGGGGTTATCAGCACTGAAGCTTTCTTT
TRBJ2-1	.	TRBV5-8	.	CASNLGLSSYNEQFF	TGTGCCAGCAACCTGGGCCTAAGCTCCTACAATGAGCAGTTCTTC
TRBJ2-7	.	TRBV5-4	.	CASSLASQGGHEQYF	TGTGCCAGCAGCTTGGCCTCACAGGGTGGCCACGAGCAGTACTTC